These T cell receptor beta chains were read from a single sample in a study of blood T cell repertoires in COVID-19. The repertoire was sequenced with immunoSEQ multiplex PCR; TCRdb's copy has only in-frame clones and lacks some. This sample carries about 390,000 clones, approximately 90% of them seen once, and the ten largest clones take about a tenth. The sample comprised PBMCs or T cells enriched from blood (not recorded which). The receptors come from a woman in her 50s who had recovered from COVID-19. Each CDR3 is given with its conserved first and last residue. The D gene is left open where the match is weak. Only some rows state a clone size, as once, few, many or a class for expanded clones.

size	V	D	J	CDR3	DNA
.	TRBV7-2	TRBD1	TRBJ1-1	CASSPRGMSTEAFF	TGTGCCAGCAGCCCCAGGGGGATGAGCACTGAAGCTTTCTTT
.	TRBV2	TRBD2	TRBJ2-2	CASSFDSGGRTGELFF	TGTGCCAGCAGTTTTGACTCGGGGGGGAGGACCGGGGAGCTGTTTTTT
few	TRBV28	TRBD1	TRBJ1-1	CASNPLVQGAGAFF	TGTGCCAGCAACCCGTTGGTCCAGGGGGCTGGAGCTTTCTTT
.	TRBV5-1	TRBD1	TRBJ1-1	CASRVTGSSTEAFF	TGCGCCAGCAGGGTGACAGGGAGTAGCACTGAAGCTTTCTTT
.	TRBV18	.	TRBJ1-1	CASSQTEGNTEAFF	TGTGCCAGCTCACAGACAGAAGGGAACACTGAAGCTTTCTTT
few	TRBV25-1	TRBD2	TRBJ2-1	CASSVTSGVRGGEQFF	TGTGCCAGCAGTGTAACTAGCGGGGTGAGGGGCGGGGAGCAGTTCTTC
.	TRBV10-3	.	TRBJ1-2	CAISESLGLYGYTF	TGTGCCATCAGTGAGTCTTTAGGACTCTATGGCTACACCTTC
.	TRBV5-6	.	TRBJ2-7	CASSSIPGSVYEQYF	TGTGCCAGCAGCTCTATACCCGGTTCGGTGTACGAGCAGTACTTC
.	TRBV30	.	TRBJ2-7	CAWRSGTYTYEQYF	TGTGCCTGGAGGTCAGGGACTTATACCTACGAGCAGTACTTC
.	TRBV6-4	TRBD1	TRBJ1-3	CATTDRGLLGNTIYF	TGTGCCACCACCGACAGGGGTCTATTGGGAAACACCATATATTTT
few	TRBV5-1	TRBD1	TRBJ1-2	CASSLGQGDGYTF	TGCGCCAGCAGCTTAGGACAGGGGGACGGCTACACCTTC
once	TRBV5-6	.	TRBJ2-4	CASSLAGLGIAKNIQYF	TGTGCCAGCAGCTTGGCCGGTCTAGGCATAGCCAAAAACATTCAGTACTTC
.	TRBV5-6	TRBD1	TRBJ2-3	CASSMGQGTDTQYF	TGTGCCAGCAGCATGGGACAGGGGACAGATACGCAGTATTTT
.	TRBV6-5	.	TRBJ2-1	CASSLGGSGGNEQFF	TGTGCCAGCAGTCTGGGGGGATCCGGGGGCAATGAGCAGTTCTTC
few	TRBV3-1/TRBV3-2	TRBD1	TRBJ1-6	CASSQGTGGSPLHF	TGTGCCAGCAGCCAAGGGACAGGGGGTTCACCCCTCCACTTT
.	TRBV5-1	.	TRBJ1-2	CASSKEGVPYGYTF	TGCGCCAGCTCCAAAGAAGGGGTCCCTTATGGCTACACCTTC
.	TRBV19	.	TRBJ1-4	CASSWQADEKLFF	TGTGCCAGTAGTTGGCAGGCTGATGAAAAACTGTTTTTT